One and the same sample provided the 10 T cell receptor beta chains below, sequenced in a study of Ad26.COV2.S vaccination and SARS-CoV-2 variants. Measured with immunoSEQ multiplex PCR; TCRdb has only the in-frame clones, and not every one. The data show roughly 270,000 clones, with 87% seen just once and 3% to 4% held by the top ten. This sample's treatment: around 19 received Ad26.COV2.S at low or high dose, single or two shots; about 5 received placebo; per-sample allocation not given. Day 63 following the first vaccine or placebo injection was when the samples were taken. Specimen: peripheral blood, collected in a trial of Ad26.COV2.S vaccine versus placebo. Receptors originate from a person between 18 and 60 years old who received the Ad26.COV2.S COVID-19 vaccine or a placebo.

The chain employs TRBV2 and TRBJ2-2; 9 bases align to TRBD1. Trimming at V came to 7 bases and at J to 4 bases, leaving 7 bases not matched to a gene. This CDR3 has 15 amino acids. Germline assignment: CDR1 SNHLY and CDR2 FYNNEI. The CDR3 loop reads CASTGQGMSTGELFF. The CDR3 DNA reads TGTGCCAGCACCGGACAGGGGATGAGCACCGGGGAGCTGTTTTTT.

The chain joins TRBV19 to TRBJ1-6, with unresolved D. Trimming stripped 3 bases from V and 10 bases from J, with 13 bases between. CDR3 length: 14 amino acids. Germline V gives CDR1 LNHDA, CDR2 SQIVND (reference sequence). The CDR3 region is CASSMRRDGSPLHF. DNA for the CDR3: TGTGCCAGTAGTATGAGGAGGGATGGATCACCCCTCCACTTT.

The chain is built from TRBV7-9 and TRBJ2-2, with unresolved D. V shed 3 bases and J shed 1 base, with 9 bases lying between them. This CDR3 has 15 amino acids. Germline CDR1 SEHNR, CDR2 FQNEAQ (reference sequence). As DNA, the CDR3 is TGTGCCAGCAGCTTCTCTGAGCGGAACACCGGGGAGCTGTTTTTT. It is translated as CASSFSERNTGELFF.

The chain's CDR3 is CASSAWEGVGYTF. CDR3 in DNA: TGTGCCAGCAGCGCCTGGGAGGGGGTTGGCTACACCTTC. This chain uses TRBV9 with TRBJ1-2; possibly TRBD1 for D (6 bases). This CDR3 contains 13 residues. The ends were cut back, 3 bases at V and 7 bases at J, with 13 bases in the middle. Germline values: CDR1 SGDLS, CDR2 YYNGEE.

The chain employs TRBV7-6 and TRBJ1-6, with TRBD1 identical over 12 bases. Germline V CDR1 and CDR2: SGHVS, FNYEAQ. CDR3 length: 17 residues. Trimming took 5 bases from V and 7 from J; bases not matched to a gene: 9. CDR3 sequence (DNA): TGTGCCAGCAGCCCAGTCGGGACAGGGGGCGGAAATTCACCCCTCCACTTT. It translates to CASSPVGTGGGNSPLHF. Together with reference TRBV7-6 and TRBJ1-6, the CDR3 gives the full variable domain: GAGVSQSPRYKVTKRGQDVALRCDPISGHVSLYWYRQALGQGPEFLTYFNYEAQQDKSGLPNDRFSAERPEGSISTLTIQRTEQRDSAMYRCASSPVGTGGGNSPLHFGNGTRLTVT.

V is TRBV10-3 and J is TRBJ1-2, with 8 nucleotides matching TRBD1. Unmatched junction bases numbered 14, after V lost 4 bases and J lost 4 bases. CDR3 size: 17 residues. Germline values: CDR1 ENHRY, CDR2 SYGVKD. The CDR3 DNA is TGTGCCATCAGTGCCCTTAGGACAGGGACTATAAGCTATGGCTACACCTTC. Encoded protein: CAISALRTGTISYGYTF.

The rearrangement uses TRBV3-1 (or the pseudogene TRBV3-2) and TRBJ2-5; 7 nucleotides match TRBD2. J was trimmed by 5 bases and V by 7 bases; bases with no gene match: 13. The CDR3 contains 15 residues. Germline V gene sequence: CDR1 LGHDT, CDR2 YNNKEL (reference sequence). CDR3 region: CASTAWGGGGETQYF. The CDR3 DNA is TGTGCCAGCACGGCCTGGGGGGGAGGTGGGGAGACCCAGTACTTC.

This clone was seen only once. This sequence joins TRBV10-2 and TRBJ1-5, with a possible D match to TRBD1 (5 bases). V was trimmed by 4 bases and J by 1 base, leaving 11 bases between them. The CDR3 extends over 15 amino acids. Germline V CDR1 and CDR2: WSHSY, SAAADI. The DNA for the CDR3 is TGCGCCAGCAGTGTGGTGCGGGGGAGCAATCAGCCCCAGCATTTT. As protein: CASSVVRGSNQPQHF.

V gene TRBV7-8 combines with J gene TRBJ1-4, with D uncertain. Trimming stripped 1 base from V and 3 bases from J, with 6 bases between. Germline V gives CDR1 SGHVS, CDR2 FQNEAQ. The CDR3 spans 14 residues. In DNA, the CDR3 is TGTGCCAGCAGCTTAGTTAGAGCTAATGAAAAACTGTTTTTT. It codes for CASSLVRANEKLFF.

This clone was counted once. The chain combines TRBV9 with TRBJ2-5; D unresolved. The CDR3 spans 14 residues. Trimming cost V 0 bases and J 2 bases, with 8 bases left between them. Germline V gene data show CDR1 as SGDLS and CDR2 as YYNGEE. CDR3 DNA sequence: TGTGCCAGCAGCGTAGGTGGCAATCAAGAGACCCAGTACTTC. Translated: CASSVGGNQETQYF.